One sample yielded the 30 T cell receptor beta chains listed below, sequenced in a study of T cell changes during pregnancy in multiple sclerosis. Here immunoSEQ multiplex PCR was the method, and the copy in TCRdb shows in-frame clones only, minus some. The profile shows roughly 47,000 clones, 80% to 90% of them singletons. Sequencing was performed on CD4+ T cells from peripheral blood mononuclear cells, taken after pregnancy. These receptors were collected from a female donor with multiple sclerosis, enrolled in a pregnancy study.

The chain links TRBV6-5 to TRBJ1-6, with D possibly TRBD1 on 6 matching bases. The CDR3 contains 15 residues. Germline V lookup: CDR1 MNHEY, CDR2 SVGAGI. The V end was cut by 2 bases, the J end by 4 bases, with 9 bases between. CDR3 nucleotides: TGTGCCAGCAGTTACAGAGGGGGTTATAATTCACCCCTCCACTTT. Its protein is CASSYRGGYNSPLHF.

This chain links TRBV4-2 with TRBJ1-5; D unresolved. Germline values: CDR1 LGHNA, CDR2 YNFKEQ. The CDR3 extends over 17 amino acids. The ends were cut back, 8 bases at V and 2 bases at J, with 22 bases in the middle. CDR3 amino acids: CASSTQADRDGNQPQHF. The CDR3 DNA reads TGTGCCAGCTCTACCCAGGCTGATCGGGATGGCAATCAGCCCCAGCATTTT.

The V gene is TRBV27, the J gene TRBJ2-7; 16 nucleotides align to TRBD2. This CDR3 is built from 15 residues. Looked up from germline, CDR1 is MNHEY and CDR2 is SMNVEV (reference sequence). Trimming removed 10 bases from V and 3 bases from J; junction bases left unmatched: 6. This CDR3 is CATGTSGRAGYEQYF. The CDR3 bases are TGTGCCACCGGGACTAGCGGGAGGGCCGGCTACGAGCAGTACTTC.

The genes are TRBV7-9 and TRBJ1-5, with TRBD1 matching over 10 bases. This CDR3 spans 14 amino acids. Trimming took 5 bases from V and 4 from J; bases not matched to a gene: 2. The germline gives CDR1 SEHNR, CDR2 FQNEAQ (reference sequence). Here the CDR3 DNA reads TGTGCCAGCAGCAGGGGACAGGGGAATCAGCCCCAGCATTTT. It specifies CASSRGQGNQPQHF.

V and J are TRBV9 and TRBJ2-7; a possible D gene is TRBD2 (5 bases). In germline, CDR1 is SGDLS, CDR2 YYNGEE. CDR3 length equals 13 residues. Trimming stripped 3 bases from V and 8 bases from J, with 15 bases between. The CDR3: CASSATNSEKQYF. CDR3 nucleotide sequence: TGTGCCAGCAGCGCGACGAATAGCGAAAAGCAGTACTTC.

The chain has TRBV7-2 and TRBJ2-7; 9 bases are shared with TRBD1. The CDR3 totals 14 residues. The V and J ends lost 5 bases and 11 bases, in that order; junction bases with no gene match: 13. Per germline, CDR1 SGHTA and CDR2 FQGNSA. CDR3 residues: CASSEDRGLTKEYF. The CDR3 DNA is TGTGCCAGCAGCGAGGACAGGGGCCTAACGAAGGAGTACTTC.

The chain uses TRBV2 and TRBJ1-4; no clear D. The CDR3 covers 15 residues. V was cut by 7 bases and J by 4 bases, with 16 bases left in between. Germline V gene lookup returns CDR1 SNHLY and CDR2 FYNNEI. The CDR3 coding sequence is TGTGCCAGCAAAGAACGAACAGTGATTAATGAAAAACTGTTTTTT. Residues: CASKERTVINEKLFF.

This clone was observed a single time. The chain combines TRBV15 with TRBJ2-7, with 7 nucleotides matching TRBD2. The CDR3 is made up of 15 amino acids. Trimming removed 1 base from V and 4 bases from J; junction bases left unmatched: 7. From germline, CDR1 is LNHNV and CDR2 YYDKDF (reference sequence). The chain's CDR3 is CATSRAGRQIYEQYF. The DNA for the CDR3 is TGTGCCACCAGCAGAGCCGGGAGGCAGATTTACGAGCAGTACTTC. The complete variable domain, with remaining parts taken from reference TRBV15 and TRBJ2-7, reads DAMVIQNPRYQVTQFGKPVTLSCSQTLNHNVMYWYQQKSSQAPKLLFHYYDKDFNNEADTPDNFQSRRPNTSFCFLDIRSPGLGDTAMYLCATSRAGRQIYEQYFGPGTRLTVT.

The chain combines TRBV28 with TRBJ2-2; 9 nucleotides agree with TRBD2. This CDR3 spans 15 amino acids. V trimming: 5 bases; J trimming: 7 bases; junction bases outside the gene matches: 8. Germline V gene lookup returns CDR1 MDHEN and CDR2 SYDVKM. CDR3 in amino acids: CASSPSGKEIGELFF. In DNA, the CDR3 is TGTGCCAGCAGTCCTAGCGGGAAGGAAATCGGGGAGCTGTTTTTT.

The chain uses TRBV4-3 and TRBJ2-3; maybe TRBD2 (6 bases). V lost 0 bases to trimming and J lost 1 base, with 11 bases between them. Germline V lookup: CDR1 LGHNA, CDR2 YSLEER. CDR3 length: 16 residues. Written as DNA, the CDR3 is TGCGCCAGCAGCCAAGATGCTAGCGCCGGCACAGATACGCAGTATTTT. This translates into CASSQDASAGTDTQYF.

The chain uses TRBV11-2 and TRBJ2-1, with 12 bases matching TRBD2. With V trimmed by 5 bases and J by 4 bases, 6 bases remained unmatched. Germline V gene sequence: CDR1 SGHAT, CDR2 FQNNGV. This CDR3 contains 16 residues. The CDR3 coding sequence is TGTGCCAGCAGCCTCGGACTAGCGGGACCATACAATGAGCAGTTCTTC. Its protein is CASSLGLAGPYNEQFF. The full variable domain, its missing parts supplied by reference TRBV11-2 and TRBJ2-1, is EAGVAQSPRYKIIEKRQSVAFWCNPISGHATLYWYQQILGQGPKLLIQFQNNGVVDDSQLPKDRFSAERLKGVDSTLKIQPAKLEDSAVYLCASSLGLAGPYNEQFFGPGTRLTVL.

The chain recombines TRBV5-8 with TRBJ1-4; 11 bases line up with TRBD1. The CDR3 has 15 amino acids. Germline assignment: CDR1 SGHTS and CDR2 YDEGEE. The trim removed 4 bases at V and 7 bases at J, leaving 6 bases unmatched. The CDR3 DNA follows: TGTGCCAGCAGCCCGGGACAGGGGGGAGGTGAAAAACTGTTTTTT. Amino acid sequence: CASSPGQGGGEKLFF.

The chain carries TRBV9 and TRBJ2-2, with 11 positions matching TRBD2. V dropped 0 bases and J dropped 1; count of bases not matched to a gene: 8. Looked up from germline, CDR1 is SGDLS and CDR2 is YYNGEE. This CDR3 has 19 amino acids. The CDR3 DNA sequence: TGTGCCAGCAGCGTAGAGTCGGAGGGGACTAGCGGGAACACCGGGGAGCTGTTTTTT. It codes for CASSVESEGTSGNTGELFF.

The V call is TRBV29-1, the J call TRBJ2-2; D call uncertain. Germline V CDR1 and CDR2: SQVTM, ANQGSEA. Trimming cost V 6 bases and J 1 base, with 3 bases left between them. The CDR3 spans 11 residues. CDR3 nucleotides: TGCAGCGTGAGGAACACCGGGGAGCTGTTTTTT. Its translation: CSVRNTGELFF.

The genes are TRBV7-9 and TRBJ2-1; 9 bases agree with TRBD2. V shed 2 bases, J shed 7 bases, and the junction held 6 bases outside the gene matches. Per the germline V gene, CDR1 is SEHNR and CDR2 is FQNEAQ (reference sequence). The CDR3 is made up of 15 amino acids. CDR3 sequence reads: CASSLFSGGTNEQFF. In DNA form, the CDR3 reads TGTGCCAGCAGCTTATTTAGCGGGGGTACGAATGAGCAGTTCTTC. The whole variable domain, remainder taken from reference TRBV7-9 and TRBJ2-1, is DTGVSQNPRHKITKRGQNVTFRCDPISEHNRLYWYRQTLGQGPEFLTYFQNEAQLEKSRLLSDRFSAERPKGSFSTLEIQRTEQGDSAMYLCASSLFSGGTNEQFFGPGTRLTVL.

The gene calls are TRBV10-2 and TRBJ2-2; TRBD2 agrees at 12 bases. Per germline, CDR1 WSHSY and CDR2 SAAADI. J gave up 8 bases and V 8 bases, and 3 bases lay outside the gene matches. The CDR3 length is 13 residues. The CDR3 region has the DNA TGCGCCAGCGGACTAGCGGGATGGGGGGAGCTGTTTTTT. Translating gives CASGLAGWGELFF.

CDR3 in DNA: TGTGCCTGGTCGACTAGCGGACAATACAATGAGCAGTTCTTC. It translates to CAWSTSGQYNEQFF. This sequence joins TRBV30 and TRBJ2-1; TRBD2 matches at 9 bases. The junction had 6 bases not matched to a gene; V was cut back by 5 bases and J by 4 bases. CDR1 and CDR2 from the germline V gene are GTSNPN and SVGIG (reference sequence). The CDR3 totals 14 residues.

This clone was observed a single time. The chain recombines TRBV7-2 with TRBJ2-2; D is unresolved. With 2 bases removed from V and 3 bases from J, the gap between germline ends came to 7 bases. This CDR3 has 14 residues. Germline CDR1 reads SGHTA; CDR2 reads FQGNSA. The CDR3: CASSLIVDTGELFF. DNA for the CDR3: TGTGCCAGCAGCTTAATAGTCGACACCGGGGAGCTGTTTTTT.

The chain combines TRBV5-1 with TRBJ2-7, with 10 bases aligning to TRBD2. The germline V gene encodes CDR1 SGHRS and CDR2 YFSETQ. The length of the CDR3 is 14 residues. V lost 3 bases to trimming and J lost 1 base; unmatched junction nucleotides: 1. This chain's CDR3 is CASSWTSGSYEQYF. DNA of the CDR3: TGCGCCAGCAGCTGGACTAGCGGTTCCTACGAGCAGTACTTC.

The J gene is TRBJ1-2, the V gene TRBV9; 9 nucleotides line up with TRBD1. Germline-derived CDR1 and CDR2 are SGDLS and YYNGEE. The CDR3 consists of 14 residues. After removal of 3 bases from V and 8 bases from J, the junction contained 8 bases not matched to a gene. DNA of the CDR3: TGTGCCAGCAGCGACCCACAGGGGGCAAGGGGCTACACCTTC. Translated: CASSDPQGARGYTF.

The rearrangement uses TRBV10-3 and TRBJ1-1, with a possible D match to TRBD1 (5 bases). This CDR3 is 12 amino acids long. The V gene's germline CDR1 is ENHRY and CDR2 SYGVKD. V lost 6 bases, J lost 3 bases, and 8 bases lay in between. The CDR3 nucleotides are TGTGCCATCAGACAGGTAGACACTGAAGCTTTCTTT. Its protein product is CAIRQVDTEAFF.

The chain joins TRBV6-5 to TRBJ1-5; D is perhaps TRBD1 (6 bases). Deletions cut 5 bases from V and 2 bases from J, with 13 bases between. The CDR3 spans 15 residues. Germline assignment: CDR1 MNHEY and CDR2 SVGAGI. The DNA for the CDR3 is TGTGCCAGCAGTCGCTCAGGGGACGGCAATCAGCCCCAGCATTTT. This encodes CASSRSGDGNQPQHF.

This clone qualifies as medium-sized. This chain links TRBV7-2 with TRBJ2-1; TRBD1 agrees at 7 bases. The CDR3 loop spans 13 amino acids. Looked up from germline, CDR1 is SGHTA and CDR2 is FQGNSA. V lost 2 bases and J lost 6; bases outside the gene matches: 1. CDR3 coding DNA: TGTGCCAGCAGCTTATGGGACAGCAATGAGCAGTTCTTC. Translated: CASSLWDSNEQFF.

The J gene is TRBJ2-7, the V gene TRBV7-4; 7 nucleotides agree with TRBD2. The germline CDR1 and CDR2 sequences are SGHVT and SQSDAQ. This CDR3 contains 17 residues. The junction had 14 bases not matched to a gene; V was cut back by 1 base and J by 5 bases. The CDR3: CASSLELGGDGPHEQYF. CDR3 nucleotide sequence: TGTGCCAGCAGCTTAGAATTGGGGGGGGACGGGCCCCACGAGCAGTACTTC.

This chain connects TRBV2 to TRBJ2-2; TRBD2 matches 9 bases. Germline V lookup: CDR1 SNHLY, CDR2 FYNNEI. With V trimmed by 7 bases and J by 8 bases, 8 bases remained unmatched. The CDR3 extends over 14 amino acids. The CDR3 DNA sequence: TGTGCCAGCACCTCACTAGCGGGTGGTGGGGAGCTGTTTTTT. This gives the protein CASTSLAGGGELFF.

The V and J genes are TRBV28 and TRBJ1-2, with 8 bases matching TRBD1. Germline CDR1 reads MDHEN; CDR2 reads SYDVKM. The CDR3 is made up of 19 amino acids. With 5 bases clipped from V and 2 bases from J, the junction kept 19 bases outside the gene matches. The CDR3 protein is CASSQPRTGYLRTNYGYTF. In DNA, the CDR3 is TGTGCCAGCAGTCAACCCCGGACAGGGTATTTACGGACCAACTATGGCTACACCTTC.

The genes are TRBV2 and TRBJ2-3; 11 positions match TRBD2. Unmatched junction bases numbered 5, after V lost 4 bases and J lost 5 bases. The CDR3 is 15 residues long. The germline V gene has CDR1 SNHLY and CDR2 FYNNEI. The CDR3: CASSGFSGRVDTQYF. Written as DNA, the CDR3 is TGTGCCAGCAGTGGTTTTAGCGGGAGGGTAGATACGCAGTATTTT. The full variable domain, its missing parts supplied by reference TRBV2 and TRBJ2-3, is EPEVTQTPSHQVTQMGQEVILRCVPISNHLYFYWYRQILGQKVEFLVSFYNNEISEKSEIFDDQFSVERPDGSNFTLKIRSTKLEDSAMYFCASSGFSGRVDTQYFGPGTRLTVL.

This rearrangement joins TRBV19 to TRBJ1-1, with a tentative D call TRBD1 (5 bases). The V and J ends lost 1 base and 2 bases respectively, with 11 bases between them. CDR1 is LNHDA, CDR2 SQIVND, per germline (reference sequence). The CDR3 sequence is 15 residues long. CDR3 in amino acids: CASSIAPTDNTEAFF. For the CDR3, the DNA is TGTGCCAGTAGTATAGCCCCGACAGATAACACTGAAGCTTTCTTT.

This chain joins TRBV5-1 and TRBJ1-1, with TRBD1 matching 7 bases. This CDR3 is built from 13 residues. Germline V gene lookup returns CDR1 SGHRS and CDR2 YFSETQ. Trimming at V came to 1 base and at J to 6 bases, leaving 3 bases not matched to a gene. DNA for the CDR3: TGCGCCAGCAGCTTGAGGGACAGCTCTGAAGCTTTCTTT. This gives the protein CASSLRDSSEAFF.

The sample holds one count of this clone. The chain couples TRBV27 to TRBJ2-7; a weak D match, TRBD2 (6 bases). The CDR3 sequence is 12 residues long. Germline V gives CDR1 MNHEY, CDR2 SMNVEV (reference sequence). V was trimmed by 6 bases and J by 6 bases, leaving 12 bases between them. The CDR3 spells CASSQQEGEQYF. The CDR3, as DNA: TGTGCCAGCAGCCAACAGGAGGGCGAGCAGTACTTC.